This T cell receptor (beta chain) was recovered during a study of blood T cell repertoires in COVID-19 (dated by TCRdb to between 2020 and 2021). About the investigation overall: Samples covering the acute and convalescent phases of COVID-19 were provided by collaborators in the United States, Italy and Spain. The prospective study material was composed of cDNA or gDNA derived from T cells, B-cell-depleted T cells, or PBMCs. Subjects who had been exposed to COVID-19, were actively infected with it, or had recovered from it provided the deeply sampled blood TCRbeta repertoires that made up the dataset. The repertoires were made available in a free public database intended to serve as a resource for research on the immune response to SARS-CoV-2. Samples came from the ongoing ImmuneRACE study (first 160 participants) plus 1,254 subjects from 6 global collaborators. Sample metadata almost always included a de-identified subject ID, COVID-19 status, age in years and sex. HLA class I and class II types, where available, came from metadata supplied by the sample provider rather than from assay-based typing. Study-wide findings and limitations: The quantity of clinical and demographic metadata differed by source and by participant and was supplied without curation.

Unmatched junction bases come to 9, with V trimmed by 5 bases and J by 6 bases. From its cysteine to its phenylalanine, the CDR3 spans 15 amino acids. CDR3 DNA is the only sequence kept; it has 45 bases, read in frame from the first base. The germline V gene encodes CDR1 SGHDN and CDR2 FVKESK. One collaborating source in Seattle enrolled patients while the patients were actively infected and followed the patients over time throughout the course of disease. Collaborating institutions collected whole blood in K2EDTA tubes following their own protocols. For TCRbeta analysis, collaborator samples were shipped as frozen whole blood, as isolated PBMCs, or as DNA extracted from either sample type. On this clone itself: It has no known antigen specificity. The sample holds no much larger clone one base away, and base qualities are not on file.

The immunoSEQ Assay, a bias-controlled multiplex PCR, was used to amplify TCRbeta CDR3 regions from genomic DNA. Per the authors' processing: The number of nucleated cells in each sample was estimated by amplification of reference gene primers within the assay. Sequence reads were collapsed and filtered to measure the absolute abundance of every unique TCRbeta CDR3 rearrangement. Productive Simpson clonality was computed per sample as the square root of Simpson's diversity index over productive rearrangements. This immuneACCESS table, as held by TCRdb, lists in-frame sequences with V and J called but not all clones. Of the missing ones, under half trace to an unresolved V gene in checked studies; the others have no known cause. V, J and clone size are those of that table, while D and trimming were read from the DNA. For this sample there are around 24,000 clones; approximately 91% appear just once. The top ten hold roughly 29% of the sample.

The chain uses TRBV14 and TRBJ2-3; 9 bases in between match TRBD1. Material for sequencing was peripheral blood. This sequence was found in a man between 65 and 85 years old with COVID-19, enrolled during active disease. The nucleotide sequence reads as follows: TGTGCCAGCAGCAGGTGGACAGGGGTCGGCGATACGCAGTATTTT. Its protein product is CASSRWTGVGDTQYF. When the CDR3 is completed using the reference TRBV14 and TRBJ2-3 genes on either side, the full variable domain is EAGVTQFPSHSVIEKGQTVTLRCDPISGHDNLYWYRRVMGKEIKFLLHFVKESKQDESGMPNNRFLAERTGGTYSTLKVQPAELEDSGVYFCASSRWTGVGDTQYFGPGTRLTVL.